The 6 T cell receptor beta chains listed next were all sequenced from one sample in a study of T cell changes during pregnancy in multiple sclerosis. Profiled with immunoSEQ multiplex PCR; TCRdb holds only in-frame clones, not every one. The profile covers some 77,000 clones, with roughly nine tenths appearing a single time and 2% to 2.5% taken by the ten largest. Sequences were derived from peripheral blood, sampled in the second trimester of pregnancy. Source of these receptors: a female donor in good health, enrolled as a control in a pregnancy study.

The CDR3 DNA reads TGTGCCAGCAGCCCACAGGCACAAGAGACCCAGTACTTC. Translation: CASSPQAQETQYF. The V and J genes are TRBV7-2 and TRBJ2-5; perhaps TRBD1 as D (5 bases). V gave up 5 bases and J gave up 2 bases, with 9 bases separating them. Per germline, CDR1 SGHTA and CDR2 FQGNSA. The CDR3 covers 13 residues.

This sequence joins TRBV11-1 and TRBJ2-7, with 9 bases that match TRBD1. The CDR3 sequence is 13 residues long. J was trimmed by 5 bases and V by 4 bases; bases with no gene match: 3. Germline V gene sequence: CDR1 SGHAT, CDR2 FQDESV (reference sequence). DNA of the CDR3: TGTGCCAGCAGCTCGACAGGGGGGCACGAGCAGTACTTC. Its translation is CASSSTGGHEQYF.

This chain links TRBV7-2 with TRBJ1-2; D remains unclear. The germline V gene encodes CDR1 SGHTA and CDR2 FQGNSA. The CDR3 loop spans 13 amino acids. V was pared by 5 bases and J by 7 bases, with 14 bases between. The CDR3 sequence: CASSRLTEGGYTF. The DNA of the CDR3 is TGTGCCAGCAGCCGTCTTACTGAGGGTGGCTACACCTTC.

The chain couples TRBV28 to TRBJ1-4; no reliable D call. Germline-derived CDR1 and CDR2 are MDHEN and SYDVKM. There are 15 residues in the CDR3. Trimming removed 4 bases at V and 0 bases at J, with 9 bases between. CDR3 sequence reads: CASSSGGATNEKLFF. The CDR3 DNA reads as TGTGCCAGCAGTTCCGGAGGCGCAACTAATGAAAAACTGTTTTTT.

This CDR3 reads CASSLGTGSGQPQHF. The CDR3 DNA reads as TGTGCCAGCAGCTTGGGTACAGGGAGTGGTCAGCCCCAGCATTTT. The chain combines TRBV5-8 with TRBJ1-5, with D possibly being TRBD1 (6 bases). This CDR3 spans 15 amino acids. The germline V gene encodes CDR1 SGHTS and CDR2 YDEGEE. Trimming left V 0 bases short and J 6 bases short, with 13 bases between.

The genes are TRBV6-1 and TRBJ2-3; maybe TRBD1 (5 bases). Germline loops: CDR1 MNHNS, CDR2 SASEGT. The CDR3 is made up of 15 amino acids. Trimming removed 6 bases at V and 3 bases at J, with 16 bases between. The CDR3 region is CASRALQGSTDTQYF. The CDR3, as DNA: TGTGCCAGCAGAGCGCTCCAGGGTAGTACAGATACGCAGTATTTT.